The next 4 T cell receptor beta chains were all read from a single sample in a study of PD-1 blockade in classical Hodgkin lymphoma. Time point of the sample: cycle 4 day 1 (C4D1), after 5 to 7 weeks of nivolumab. Brentuximab vedotin exposure varied, and every patient relapsed after autologous stem cell transplantation. The data were produced by immunoSEQ multiplex PCR, yet TCRdb's version contains in-frame clones alone and is incomplete. This table holds about 28,000 clones, 80% found once. This specimen consisted of peripheral blood mononuclear cells (PBMCs), obtained before the fourth cycle of nivolumab. Receptors originate from a human donor with classical Hodgkin lymphoma.

CDR3 nucleotides: TGTGCCAGCAGTCCCCCGGGGGCCAATTATGGCTACACCTTC. Residues: CASSPPGANYGYTF. The chain has TRBV6-5 and TRBJ1-2; tentatively, D is TRBD1 (6 bases). Germline V CDR1 and CDR2: MNHEY, SVGAGI. The length of the CDR3 is 14 residues. V was shortened by 5 bases and J by 5 bases, with 15 bases between the two germline ends.

The genes are TRBV7-2 and TRBJ2-7, with 7 bases matching TRBD1. The germline gives CDR1 SGHTA, CDR2 FQGNSA. J lost 0 bases, V lost 3 bases, and 8 bases had no gene match. This CDR3 has 16 residues. DNA for the CDR3: TGTGCCAGCAGCTTGGATTCCGGGACAGCCTCCTACGAGCAGTACTTC. Protein: CASSLDSGTASYEQYF.

This clone was seen only a few times. The V call is TRBV6-1, the J call TRBJ2-7; the D gene is possibly TRBD1 (5 bases). Germline V gene data show CDR1 as MNHNS and CDR2 as SASEGT. The ends were cut back, 5 bases at V and 0 bases at J, with 11 bases in the middle. This CDR3 contains 14 residues. The CDR3 region is CASSNQGLSYEQYF. CDR3 DNA: TGTGCCAGCAGTAACCAGGGTCTCTCCTACGAGCAGTACTTC.

The J gene is TRBJ1-1, the V gene TRBV27; D remains unclear. The germline V gene encodes CDR1 MNHEY and CDR2 SMNVEV (reference sequence). The V gene lost 2 bases and the J gene lost 0 bases, with 4 bases spanning the gap. The CDR3 consists of 13 residues. The CDR3 coding sequence is TGTGCCAGCAGTTTAAAGGTGAACACTGAAGCTTTCTTT. Amino acids: CASSLKVNTEAFF.